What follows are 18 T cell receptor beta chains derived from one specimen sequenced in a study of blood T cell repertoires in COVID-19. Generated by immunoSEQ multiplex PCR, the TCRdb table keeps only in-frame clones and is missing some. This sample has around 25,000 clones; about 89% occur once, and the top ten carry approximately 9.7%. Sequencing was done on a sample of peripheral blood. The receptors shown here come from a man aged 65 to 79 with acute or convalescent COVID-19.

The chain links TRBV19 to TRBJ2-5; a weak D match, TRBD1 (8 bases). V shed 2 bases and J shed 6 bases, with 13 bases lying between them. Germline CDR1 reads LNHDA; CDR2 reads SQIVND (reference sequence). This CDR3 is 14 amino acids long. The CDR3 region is CASSISGTGQTQYF. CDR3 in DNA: TGTGCCAGTAGTATAAGCGGGACAGGTCAGACCCAGTACTTC.

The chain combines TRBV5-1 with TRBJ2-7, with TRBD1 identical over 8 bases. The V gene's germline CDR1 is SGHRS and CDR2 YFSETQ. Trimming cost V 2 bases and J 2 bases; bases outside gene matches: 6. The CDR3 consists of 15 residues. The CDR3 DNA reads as TGCGCCAGCAGCTTATGGACAGGGACTCCCTACGAGCAGTACTTC. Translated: CASSLWTGTPYEQYF.

Here the CDR3 reads CASSLTGSKETQYF. CDR3 sequence (DNA): TGTGCCAGCAGTCTTACCGGGTCAAAAGAGACCCAGTACTTC. V usage is TRBV6-5 and J usage is TRBJ2-5; no definite D call. The CDR3 sequence is 14 residues long. Germline CDR1 reads MNHEY; CDR2 reads SVGAGI. V was shortened by 5 bases and J by 3 bases, with 13 bases between the two germline ends.

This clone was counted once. The CDR3 protein is CASILDRVVTEAFF. The CDR3 region has the DNA TGTGCCAGCATACTCGACAGGGTGGTAACTGAAGCTTTCTTT. The chain combines TRBV6-5 with TRBJ1-1, with TRBD1 identical over 7 bases. This CDR3 is 14 amino acids long. Germline V gene lookup returns CDR1 MNHEY and CDR2 SVGAGI. V was clipped by 7 bases and J by 5 bases; unmatched bases: 10.

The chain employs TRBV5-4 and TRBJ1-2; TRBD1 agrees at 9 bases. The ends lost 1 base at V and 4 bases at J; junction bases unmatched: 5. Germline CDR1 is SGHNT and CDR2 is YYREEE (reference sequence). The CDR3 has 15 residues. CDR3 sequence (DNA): TGTGCCAGCAGCTTGCTTCGGGACAGGGCCTATGGCTACACCTTC. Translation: CASSLLRDRAYGYTF. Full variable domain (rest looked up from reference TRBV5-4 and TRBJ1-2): ETGVTQSPTHLIKTRGQQVTLRCSSQSGHNTVSWYQQALGQGPQFIFQYYREEENGRGNFPPRFSGLQFPNYSSELNVNALELDDSALYLCASSLLRDRAYGYTFGSGTRLTVV.

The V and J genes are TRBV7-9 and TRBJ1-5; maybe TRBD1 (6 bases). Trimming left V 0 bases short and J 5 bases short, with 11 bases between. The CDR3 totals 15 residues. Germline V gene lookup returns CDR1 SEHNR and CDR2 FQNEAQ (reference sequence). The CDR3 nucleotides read TGTGCCAGCAGCTTAGCAGGACAGAGGGATCAGCCCCAGCATTTT. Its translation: CASSLAGQRDQPQHF. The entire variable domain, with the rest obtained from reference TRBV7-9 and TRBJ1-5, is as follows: DTGVSQNPRHKITKRGQNVTFRCDPISEHNRLYWYRQTLGQGPEFLTYFQNEAQLEKSRLLSDRFSAERPKGSFSTLEIQRTEQGDSAMYLCASSLAGQRDQPQHFGDGTRLSIL.

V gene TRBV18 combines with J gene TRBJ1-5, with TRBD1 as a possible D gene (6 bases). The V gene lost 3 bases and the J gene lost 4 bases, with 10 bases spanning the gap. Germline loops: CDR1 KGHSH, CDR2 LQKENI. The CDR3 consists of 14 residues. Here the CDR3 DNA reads TGTGCCAGCTCACCCACAGGGCCAAATCAGCCCCAGCATTTT. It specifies CASSPTGPNQPQHF.

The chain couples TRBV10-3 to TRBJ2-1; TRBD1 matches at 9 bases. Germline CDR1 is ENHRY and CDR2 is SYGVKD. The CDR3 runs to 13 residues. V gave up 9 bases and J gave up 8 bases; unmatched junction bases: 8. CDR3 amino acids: CAMRDREVDEQFF. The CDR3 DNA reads TGTGCCATGCGGGACAGGGAGGTTGATGAGCAGTTCTTC.

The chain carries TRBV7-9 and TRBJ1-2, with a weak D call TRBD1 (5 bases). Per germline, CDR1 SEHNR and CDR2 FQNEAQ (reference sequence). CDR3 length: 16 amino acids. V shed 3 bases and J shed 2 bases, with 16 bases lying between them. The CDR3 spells CASSFRAGTPNYGYTF. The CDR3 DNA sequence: TGTGCCAGCAGCTTCAGGGCGGGGACCCCCAACTATGGCTACACCTTC.

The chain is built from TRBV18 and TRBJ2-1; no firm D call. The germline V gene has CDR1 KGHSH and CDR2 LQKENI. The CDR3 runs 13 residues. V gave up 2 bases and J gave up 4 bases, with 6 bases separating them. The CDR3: CASSPFEYNEQFF. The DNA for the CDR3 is TGTGCCAGCTCACCATTCGAGTACAATGAGCAGTTCTTC.

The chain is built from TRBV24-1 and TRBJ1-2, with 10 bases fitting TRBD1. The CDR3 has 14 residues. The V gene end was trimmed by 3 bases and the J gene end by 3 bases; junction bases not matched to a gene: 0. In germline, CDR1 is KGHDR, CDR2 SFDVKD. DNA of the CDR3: TGTGCCACCAGTGATGGGACAGGGGACTATGGCTACACCTTC. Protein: CATSDGTGDYGYTF.

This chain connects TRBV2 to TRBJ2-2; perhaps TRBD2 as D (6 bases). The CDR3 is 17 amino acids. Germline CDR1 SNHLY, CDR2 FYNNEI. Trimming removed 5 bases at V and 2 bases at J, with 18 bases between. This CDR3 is CASSRIGSAKNTGELFF. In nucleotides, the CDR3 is TGTGCCAGCAGTCGGATCGGGAGCGCTAAAAACACCGGGGAGCTGTTTTTT. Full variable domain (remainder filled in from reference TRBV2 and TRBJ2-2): EPEVTQTPSHQVTQMGQEVILRCVPISNHLYFYWYRQILGQKVEFLVSFYNNEISEKSEIFDDQFSVERPDGSNFTLKIRSTKLEDSAMYFCASSRIGSAKNTGELFFGEGSRLTVL.

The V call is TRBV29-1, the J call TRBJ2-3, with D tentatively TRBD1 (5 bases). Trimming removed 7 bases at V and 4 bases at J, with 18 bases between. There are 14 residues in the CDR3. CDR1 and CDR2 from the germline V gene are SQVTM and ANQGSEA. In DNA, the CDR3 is TGCAGCGCCCCCGGGTCAATCAGGGCAGATACGCAGTATTTT. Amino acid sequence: CSAPGSIRADTQYF.

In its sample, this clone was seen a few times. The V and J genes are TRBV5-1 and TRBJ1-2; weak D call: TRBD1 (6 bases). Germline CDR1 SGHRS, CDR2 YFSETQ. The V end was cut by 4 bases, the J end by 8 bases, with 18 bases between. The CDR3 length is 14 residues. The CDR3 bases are TGCGCCAGCAGCCCGGACAGCCCCGTCGGAGGCTACACCTTC. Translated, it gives CASSPDSPVGGYTF.

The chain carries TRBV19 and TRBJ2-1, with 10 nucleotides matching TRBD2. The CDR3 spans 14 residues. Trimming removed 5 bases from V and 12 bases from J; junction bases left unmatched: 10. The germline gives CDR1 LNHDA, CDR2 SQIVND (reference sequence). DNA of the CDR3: TGTGCCAGTAGTGTTCAGGGGGGACTAGCGAGGCAGTTCTTC. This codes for CASSVQGGLARQFF.

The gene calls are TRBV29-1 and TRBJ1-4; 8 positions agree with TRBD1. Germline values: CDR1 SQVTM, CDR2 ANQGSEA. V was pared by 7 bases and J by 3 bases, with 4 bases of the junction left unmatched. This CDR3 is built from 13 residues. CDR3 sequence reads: CSASGQANEKLFF. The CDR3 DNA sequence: TGCAGCGCCTCGGGACAGGCTAATGAAAAACTGTTTTTT. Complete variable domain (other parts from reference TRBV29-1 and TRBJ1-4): SAVISQKPSRDICQRGTSLTIQCQVDSQVTMMFWYRQQPGQSLTLIATANQGSEATYESGFVIDKFPISRPNLTFSTLTVSNMSPEDSSIYLCSASGQANEKLFFGSGTQLSVL.

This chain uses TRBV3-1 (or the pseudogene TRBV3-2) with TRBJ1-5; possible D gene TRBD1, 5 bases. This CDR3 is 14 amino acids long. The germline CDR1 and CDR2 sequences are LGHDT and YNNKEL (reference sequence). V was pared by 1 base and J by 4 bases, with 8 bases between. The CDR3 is CASSQGRGNQPQHF. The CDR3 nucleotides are TGTGCCAGCAGCCAAGGTCGGGGGAATCAGCCCCAGCATTTT.

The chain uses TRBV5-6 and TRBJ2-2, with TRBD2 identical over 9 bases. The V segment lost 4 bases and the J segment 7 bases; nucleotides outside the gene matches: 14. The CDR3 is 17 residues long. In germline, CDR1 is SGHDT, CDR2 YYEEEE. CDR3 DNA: TGTGCCAGCAGCCCCTCGTTGGTAGCGGGAGTAGGCGGGGAGCTGTTTTTT. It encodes CASSPSLVAGVGGELFF. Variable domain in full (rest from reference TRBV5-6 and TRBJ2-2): DAGVTQSPTHLIKTRGQQVTLRCSPKSGHDTVSWYQQALGQGPQFIFQYYEEEERQRGNFPDRFSGHQFPNYSSELNVNALLLGDSALYLCASSPSLVAGVGGELFFGEGSRLTVL.